This TCR beta chain appears in the sequencing data of a study of T cell responses to AZD1222 COVID-19 vaccine. The CDR3 loop spans 15 amino acids. Germline assignment: CDR1 SEHNR and CDR2 FQNEAQ (reference sequence). V was pared by 3 bases and J by 5 bases, with 16 bases between. The data were produced by immunoSEQ multiplex PCR, yet TCRdb's version contains in-frame clones alone and is incomplete. The sample yields some 100,000 clones, more than 75% seen once. General study points: The repertoires were collected only after the peak T cell response. Donors, mostly white British, included more females; clonal diversity was possibly underestimated.

This clone appeared a few times. Its antigen is still unknown. The sample here was peripheral blood, taken on day 0 of AZD1222 vaccination. V usage is TRBV7-9 and J usage is TRBJ1-1; D is perhaps TRBD1 (5 bases). This clonotype was obtained from an adult in good health. CDR3 sequence reads: CASSLRDGRQTEAFF. CDR3 coding DNA: TGTGCCAGCAGCTTGCGGGACGGCCGGCAGACTGAAGCTTTCTTT.